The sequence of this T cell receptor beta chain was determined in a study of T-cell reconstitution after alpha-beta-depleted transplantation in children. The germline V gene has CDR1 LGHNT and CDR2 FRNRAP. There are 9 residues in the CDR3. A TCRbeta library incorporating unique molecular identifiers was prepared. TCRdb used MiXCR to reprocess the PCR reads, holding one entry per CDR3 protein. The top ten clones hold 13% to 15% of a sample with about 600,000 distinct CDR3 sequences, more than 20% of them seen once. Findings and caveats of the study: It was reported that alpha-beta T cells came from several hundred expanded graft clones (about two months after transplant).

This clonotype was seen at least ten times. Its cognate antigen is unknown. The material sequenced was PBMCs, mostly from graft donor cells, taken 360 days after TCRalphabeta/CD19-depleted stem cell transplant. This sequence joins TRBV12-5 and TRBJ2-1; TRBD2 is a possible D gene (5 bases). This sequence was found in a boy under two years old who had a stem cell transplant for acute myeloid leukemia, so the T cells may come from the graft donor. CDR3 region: CSTSNEQFF. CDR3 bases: TGTTCTACTAGCAATGAGCAGTTCTTC.